This T cell receptor (beta chain) was captured by sequencing in a study of CD8 T cells in ankylosing spondylitis. The authors made TCR beta libraries by quantitative 5'-RACE with molecular barcodes. TCRdb used MiXCR to reprocess the 5' RACE reads, holding one entry per CDR3 protein. The top ten hold 19% of the sample, which has 650,000 to 800,000 distinct CDR3 sequences, under 20% seen once. As concerns this clonotype: Its antigen is still unknown.

Study-wide findings and caveats: Disease-linked clones reportedly concentrated significantly in matched ankylosing spondylitis synovial fluid. For ankylosing spondylitis blood, a TCR beta motif of about 8 highly homologous variants appeared characteristic. Some motif variants were previously reported in reactive arthritis synovial fluid and blood.

V shed 8 bases, J shed 1 base, and the junction held 6 bases outside the gene matches. The CDR3 length is 14 residues. Sequencing was done on a sample of blood, either unsorted or a sorted T cell fraction (not recorded which). The source is a male donor with ankylosing spondylitis. The rearrangement uses TRBV12-3 or TRBV12-4 and TRBJ2-3; TRBD2 aligns across 7 bases. The CDR3 DNA reads TGTGCCAGCGGGAGGGGAATGGGCACAGATACGCAGTATTTT. Translation: CASGRGMGTDTQYF.